These T cell receptor beta chains were read from a single sample in a study of cytomegalovirus exposure and HLA in healthy donors. The repertoire was sequenced with immunoSEQ multiplex PCR; TCRdb's copy has only in-frame clones and lacks some. The table includes about 120,000 clones, 75% to 90% detected once. The specimen sequenced was PBMCs. The receptor source for this set is a female donor in good health and CMV-seropositive. Both conserved end residues are part of each CDR3. D genes are given only for firm matches. Some rows have no size entry. The others give once, few or many, or a class for an expanded clone.

clone size	D gene	V gene	J gene	CDR3 protein	CDR3 DNA
NA	TRBD1	TRBV4-3	TRBJ1-3	CASSQDLAGGAGNTIYF	TGCGCCAGCAGCCAAGATTTGGCAGGGGGCGCGGGAAACACCATATATTTT
NA	TRBD2	TRBV28	TRBJ2-2	CASSPTILGTSGVRTGELFF	TGTGCCAGCAGTCCGACTATATTGGGAACTAGCGGGGTACGGACCGGGGAGCTGTTTTTT
NA	TRBD1	TRBV5-1	TRBJ1-5	CASRTGDSNQPQHF	TGCGCCAGCCGCACAGGGGACAGCAATCAGCCCCAGCATTTT
NA	NA	TRBV28	TRBJ1-2	CASSAEGKGLGYTF	TGTGCCAGCAGTGCGGAGGGGAAGGGTCTCGGCTACACCTTC
NA	NA	TRBV5-1	TRBJ1-6	CASSLVEGSSPLHF	TGCGCCAGCAGCTTGGTGGAGGGAAGTTCACCCCTCCACTTT
NA	NA	TRBV5-4	TRBJ1-2	CASSTRQDGYTF	TGTGCCAGCAGCACCAGACAGGATGGCTACACCTTC
few	NA	TRBV18	TRBJ1-4	CASSPRESNEKLFF	TGTGCCAGCTCACCCCGGGAGTCTAATGAAAAACTGTTTTTT
NA	NA	TRBV27	TRBJ1-2	CASSFPGNYGYTF	TGTGCCAGCAGTTTCCCGGGGAACTATGGCTACACCTTC
NA	NA	TRBV19	TRBJ2-5	CARAVNRDLQKTQYF	TGTGCCAGGGCTGTTAACAGGGACCTGCAAAAGACCCAGTACTTC
NA	TRBD2	TRBV19	TRBJ2-1	CASSILAGGPNEQFF	TGTGCCAGTAGTATACTAGCGGGGGGACCAAATGAGCAGTTCTTC
few	NA	TRBV23-1	TRBJ1-5	CASSQSGGQVQPQHF	TGCGCCAGCAGTCAATCGGGGGGGCAGGTACAGCCCCAGCATTTT
NA	NA	TRBV5-6	TRBJ2-5	CASSLSNQETQYF	TGTGCCAGCAGCTTGAGCAACCAAGAGACCCAGTACTTC
NA	TRBD1	TRBV30	TRBJ1-2	CAWTAGGGGYTF	TGTGCCTGGACCGCAGGGGGAGGAGGCTACACCTTC
NA	TRBD2	TRBV18	TRBJ2-5	CASSPPGLAGAKGETQYF	TGTGCCAGCTCACCGCCGGGACTAGCGGGGGCGAAAGGAGAGACCCAGTACTTC
NA	NA	TRBV18	TRBJ1-4	CASSLLTGGTTNEKLFF	TGTGCCAGCTCACTCCTGACCGGGGGGACAACTAATGAAAAACTGTTTTTT
NA	TRBD1	TRBV5-8	TRBJ1-5	CASSLGTGGLNQPQHF	TGTGCCAGCAGCTTGGGGACAGGGGGTCTCAATCAGCCCCAGCATTTT
NA	NA	TRBV7-6	TRBJ2-6	CASSFASGANVLTF	TGTGCCAGCAGCTTTGCGTCTGGGGCCAACGTCCTGACTTTC
NA	NA	TRBV5-8	TRBJ2-7	CASSLGTVSYEQYF	TGTGCCAGCAGCTTGGGGACAGTCTCCTACGAGCAGTACTTC
NA	TRBD1	TRBV7-7	TRBJ2-2	CASSLDRASTGELFF	TGTGCTAGCAGCTTAGACAGGGCGAGCACCGGGGAGCTGTTTTTT
NA	TRBD1	TRBV30	TRBJ1-5	CAWSTGTGGNQPQHF	TGTGCCTGGAGCACCGGGACAGGAGGGAATCAGCCCCAGCATTTT
few	TRBD1	TRBV6-1	TRBJ2-2	CASSPTGEAGELFF	TGTGCCAGCAGTCCGACAGGGGAGGCCGGGGAGCTGTTTTTT
NA	TRBD2	TRBV15	TRBJ2-5	CATSRGGGGFQETQYF	TGTGCCACCAGCAGAGGTGGCGGGGGGTTCCAAGAGACCCAGTACTTC
NA	NA	TRBV2	TRBJ1-6	CASSRMSGQGGSPLHF	TGTGCCAGCAGTCGGATGAGTGGTCAAGGGGGTTCACCCCTCCACTTT
NA	NA	TRBV19	TRBJ1-3	CASSRQGSGNTIYF	TGTGCCAGTAGTCGCCAGGGATCGGGAAACACCATATATTTT
NA	NA	TRBV6-5	TRBJ1-1	CASSYSWNTEAFF	TGTGCCAGCAGTTACTCCTGGAACACTGAAGCTTTCTTT
NA	TRBD1	TRBV5-1	TRBJ2-5	CASTLGQGETQYF	TGCGCCAGCACCCTGGGACAGGGAGAGACCCAGTACTTC
once	TRBD1	TRBV18	TRBJ2-3	CASSNGQGADTQYF	TGTGCCAGCTCAAATGGACAGGGGGCAGATACGCAGTATTTT
few	TRBD1	TRBV18	TRBJ2-7	CASSVGTVSYEQYF	TGTGCCAGCTCAGTCGGGACAGTCTCCTACGAGCAGTACTTC
NA	TRBD1	TRBV4-1	TRBJ2-3	CASSQGQGHTDTQYF	TGCGCCAGCAGCCAGGGACAGGGGCACACAGATACGCAGTATTTT
NA	NA	TRBV11-2	TRBJ2-3	CASSSQGFGTQYF	TGTGCCAGCAGCTCGCAGGGTTTCGGTACGCAGTATTTT
NA	NA	TRBV7-9	TRBJ1-3	CASSFVEDSVNTIYF	TGTGCCAGCAGCTTTGTGGAGGACAGTGTAAACACCATATATTTT
NA	TRBD1	TRBV5-6	TRBJ1-2	CASSLTGVNGYTF	TGTGCCAGCAGCCTGACAGGGGTAAATGGCTACACCTTC
NA	NA	TRBV6-1	TRBJ1-2	CASSEGGWRGYTF	TGTGCCAGCAGTGAGGGGGGGTGGAGGGGCTACACCTTC
NA	NA	TRBV5-4	TRBJ2-7	CASSLELARSEQYF	TGTGCCAGCAGCTTGGAGCTAGCGCGATCCGAGCAGTACTTC
NA	NA	TRBV9	TRBJ2-1	CASSVESWPNEQFF	TGTGCCAGCAGCGTAGAGTCCTGGCCCAATGAGCAGTTCTTC
NA	NA	TRBV10-2	TRBJ2-1	CASSERRASSYNEQFF	TGCGCCAGCAGTGAGAGGAGGGCGAGCTCCTACAATGAGCAGTTCTTC